This T cell receptor (beta chain) was recorded in a study of blood T cell repertoires in COVID-19. In the source study's methods: Scientists estimated how many nucleated cells there were by amplifying reference gene primers. The repertoire was sequenced with immunoSEQ multiplex PCR; TCRdb's copy has only in-frame clones and lacks some. From that table come the V and J calls and clone size; the DNA was used to work out D and trimming. The sample has 100,000 to 150,000 clones; more than 85% are singletons. Germline assignment: CDR1 SGDLS and CDR2 YYNGEE. The CDR3 is made up of 13 amino acids. Trimming took off 4 bases at V and 0 bases at J, with 5 bases between the two ends.

The chain couples TRBV9 to TRBJ2-1; D is ambiguous. The clonotype comes from a man in his fifties or sixties with COVID-19, enrolled during active disease. Source material: peripheral blood. CDR3 sequence reads: CASSPGSYNEQFF. The CDR3 nucleotides read TGTGCCAGCAGCCCCGGCTCCTACAATGAGCAGTTCTTC.